This TCR beta chain was documented in a study of T cells in Graves' hyperthyroidism and ophthalmopathy. This CDR3 contains 16 residues. Germline V gene sequence: CDR1 SEHNR, CDR2 FQNEAQ (reference sequence). The germline V and J ends were trimmed by 5 bases and 0 bases, with 16 bases remaining between them. The source material, RNA transcripts, was used to amplify TCR beta CDR3 regions. The primer set for the first-round RT-PCR of the TCR CDR3 was HTBI. A single record per CDR3 protein comes from TCRdb applying MiXCR to the multiplex PCR reads. The sample lists some 500,000 distinct CDR3 sequences, about 15% seen once, with over 25% in the top ten. General study points: From stable hyperthyroidism, ophthalmopathy was separated by a 13 V-J model.

This clonotype occurred many times. Its antigen remains unknown. Clinical Activity Scores of at least 3, NOSPECS grades of at least 4 and durations under 3 months characterized ophthalmopathy patients. Pregnant or lactating patients were excluded, as were those with uncontrolled infection or other autoimmune disease. Diagnosis relied on clinical symptoms, serum thyroxine and TRAb, thyroid ultrasound and orbital computed tomography. The receptor's source is a woman in her twenties or thirties with Graves' ophthalmopathy. The chain links TRBV7-9 to TRBJ1-1; weak D call: TRBD1 (5 bases). The sequenced sample was blood. In nucleotides, the CDR3 is TGTGCCAGCAGCGCCTGGGGGGGTCAATTGAACACTGAAGCTTTCTTT. The encoded protein is CASSAWGGQLNTEAFF.